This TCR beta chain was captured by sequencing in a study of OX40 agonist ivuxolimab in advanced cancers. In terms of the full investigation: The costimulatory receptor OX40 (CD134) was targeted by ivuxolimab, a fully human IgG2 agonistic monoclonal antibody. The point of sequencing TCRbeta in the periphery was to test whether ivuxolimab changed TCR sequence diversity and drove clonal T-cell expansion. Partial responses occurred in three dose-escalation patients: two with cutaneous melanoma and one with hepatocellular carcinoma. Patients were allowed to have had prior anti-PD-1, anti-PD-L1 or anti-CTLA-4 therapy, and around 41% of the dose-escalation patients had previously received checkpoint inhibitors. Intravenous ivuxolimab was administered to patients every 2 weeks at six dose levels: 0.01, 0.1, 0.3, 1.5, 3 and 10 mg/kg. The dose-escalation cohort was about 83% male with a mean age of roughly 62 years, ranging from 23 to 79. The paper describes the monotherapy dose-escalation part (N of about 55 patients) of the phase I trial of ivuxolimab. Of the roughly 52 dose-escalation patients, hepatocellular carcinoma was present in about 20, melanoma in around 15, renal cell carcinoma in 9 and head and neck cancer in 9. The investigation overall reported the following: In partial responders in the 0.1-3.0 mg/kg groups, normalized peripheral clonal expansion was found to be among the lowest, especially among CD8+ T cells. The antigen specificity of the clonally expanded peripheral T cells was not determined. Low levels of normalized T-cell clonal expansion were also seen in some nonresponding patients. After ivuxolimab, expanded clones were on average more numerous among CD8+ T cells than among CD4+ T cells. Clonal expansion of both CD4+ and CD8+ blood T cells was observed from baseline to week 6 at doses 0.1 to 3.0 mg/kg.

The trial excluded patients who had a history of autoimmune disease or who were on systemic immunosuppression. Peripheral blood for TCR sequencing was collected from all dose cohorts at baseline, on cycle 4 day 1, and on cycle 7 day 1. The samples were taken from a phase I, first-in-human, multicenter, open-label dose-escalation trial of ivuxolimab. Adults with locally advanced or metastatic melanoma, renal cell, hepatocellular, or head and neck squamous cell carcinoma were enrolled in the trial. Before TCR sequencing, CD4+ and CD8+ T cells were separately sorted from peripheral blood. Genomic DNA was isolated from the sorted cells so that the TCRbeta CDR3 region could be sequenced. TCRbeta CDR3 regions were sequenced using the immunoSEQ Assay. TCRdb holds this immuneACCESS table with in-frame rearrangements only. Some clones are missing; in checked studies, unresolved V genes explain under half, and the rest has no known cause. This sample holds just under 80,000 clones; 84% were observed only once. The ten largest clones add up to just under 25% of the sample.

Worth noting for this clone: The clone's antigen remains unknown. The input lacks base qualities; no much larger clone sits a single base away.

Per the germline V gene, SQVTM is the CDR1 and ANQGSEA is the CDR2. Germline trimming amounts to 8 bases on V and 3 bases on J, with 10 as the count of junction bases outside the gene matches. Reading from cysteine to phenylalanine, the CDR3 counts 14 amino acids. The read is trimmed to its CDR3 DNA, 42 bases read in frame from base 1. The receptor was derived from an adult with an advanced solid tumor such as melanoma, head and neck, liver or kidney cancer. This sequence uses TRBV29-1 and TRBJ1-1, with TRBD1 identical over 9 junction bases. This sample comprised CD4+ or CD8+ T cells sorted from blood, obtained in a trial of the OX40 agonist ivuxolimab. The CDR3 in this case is CSYKGDRGDTEAFF. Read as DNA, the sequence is TGCAGCTACAAAGGCGACAGGGGGGACACTGAAGCTTTCTTT.